This entry lists 28 T cell receptor beta chains sequenced from one sample in a study of T cells in Graves' hyperthyroidism and ophthalmopathy. RNA transcripts yielded amplified TCR beta CDR3 regions. A set of HTBI primers served as the primers for a first-round RT-PCR of the TCR CDR3. TCRdb reanalysed the multiplex PCR reads using MiXCR and keeps one entry per CDR3 protein. The sample contains approximately 720,000 distinct CDR3 sequences, about 19% of which appear only once. The sample comprised blood. The receptor set was obtained from a woman aged 45-65 years with Graves' hyperthyroidism that later progressed to Graves' ophthalmopathy.

This rearrangement joins TRBV6-5 to TRBJ2-3, with D perhaps TRBD1 or TRBD2 (6 bases each). Germline values: CDR1 MNHEY, CDR2 SVGAGI. The CDR3 consists of 16 residues. V lost 2 bases, J lost 2 bases, and 14 bases lay in between. In nucleotides, the CDR3 is TGTGCCAGCAGTTACCCCGCCGGGGGCCCCACAGATACGCAGTATTTT. It codes for CASSYPAGGPTDTQYF.

The chain carries TRBV7-9 and TRBJ2-7, with 7 positions matching TRBD1. V trimming: 8 bases; J trimming: 5 bases; junction bases outside the gene matches: 12. Germline CDR1 and CDR2: SEHNR and FQNEAQ (reference sequence). The CDR3 length is 14 residues. The CDR3 DNA follows: TGTGCCAGCGGACCCCAAGGACAGGAGAACGAGCAGTACTTC. It encodes CASGPQGQENEQYF.

This clonotype has ten or more counts. The rearrangement uses TRBV27 and TRBJ2-1; perhaps D is TRBD1 or TRBD2 (6 bases each). The germline gives CDR1 MNHEY, CDR2 SMNVEV (reference sequence). Trimming removed 2 bases at V and 7 bases at J, with 15 bases between. The CDR3 spans 15 residues. The CDR3 protein is CASSLKEGVENEQFF. The CDR3 DNA reads TGTGCCAGCAGTTTAAAGGAGGGGGTAGAGAATGAGCAGTTCTTC.

This clonotype showed up many times. The chain recombines TRBV11-3 with TRBJ2-5; 7 bases line up with TRBD1. The CDR3 loop spans 15 amino acids. Germline V lookup: CDR1 SGHNT, CDR2 YENEEA. Losses at the gene ends were 1 base for V and 1 base for J; bases not matched to a gene: 3. The CDR3 DNA follows: TGTGCCAGCAGCTTAGGACAGGGCCCCCAAGAGACCCAGTACTTC. It specifies CASSLGQGPQETQYF.

This clonotype was observed a few times. V usage is TRBV29-1 and J usage is TRBJ1-3; D unresolved. Germline V gene data show CDR1 as SQVTM and CDR2 as ANQGSEA. This CDR3 has 13 residues. Deletions cut 2 bases from V and 2 bases from J, with 7 bases between. The CDR3: CSVEPVPGNTIYF. In DNA form, the CDR3 reads TGCAGCGTTGAACCAGTCCCTGGAAACACCATATATTTT.

This clonotype was seen repeatedly, ten times or more. Here the CDR3 reads CASSLASSYNEQFF. In DNA form, the CDR3 reads TGTGCCAGCAGTTTAGCTAGCTCCTACAATGAGCAGTTCTTC. The chain links TRBV6-2 or TRBV6-3 to TRBJ2-1; D is unresolved. The CDR3 contains 14 residues. Trimming removed 4 bases at V and 0 bases at J, with 7 bases between. Germline V gene lookup returns CDR1 MNHEY and CDR2 SVGEGT.

This clonotype was seen more than once but under ten times. The rearrangement uses TRBV19 and TRBJ1-1; a possible D gene is TRBD1 (5 bases). The CDR3 has 16 residues. From germline, CDR1 is LNHDA and CDR2 SQIVND (reference sequence). V gave up 3 bases and J gave up 3 bases, with 17 bases separating them. CDR3 nucleotide sequence: TGTGCCAGTAGTATCCCGGGACGCCGGCGCGACACTGAAGCTTTCTTT. Its translation: CASSIPGRRRDTEAFF.

The chain uses TRBV18 and TRBJ2-2; 7 bases line up with TRBD2. The V and J ends lost 3 bases and 9 bases, in that order; junction bases with no gene match: 4. The CDR3 has 13 amino acids. Germline assignment: CDR1 KGHSH and CDR2 LQKENI. The CDR3 DNA reads TGTGCCAGCTCACCGGGAGGGATCCGGGAGCTGTTTTTT. The encoded protein is CASSPGGIRELFF.

This clonotype came up a few times. The chain combines TRBV5-1 with TRBJ1-5; D may be TRBD1 (6 bases). Trimming removed 0 bases from V and 5 bases from J, with 12 bases in between. The germline V gene encodes CDR1 SGHRS and CDR2 YFSETQ. The CDR3 has 15 residues. The DNA of the CDR3 is TGCGCCAGCAGCTTGGACCAGGGGTTGGATCAGCCCCAGCATTTT. As protein: CASSLDQGLDQPQHF. The variable domain in full, with the rest retrieved from reference TRBV5-1 and TRBJ1-5, is KAGVTQTPRYLIKTRGQQVTLSCSPISGHRSVSWYQQTPGQGLQFLFEYFSETQRNKGNFPGRFSGRQFSNSRSEMNVSTLELGDSALYLCASSLDQGLDQPQHFGDGTRLSIL.

This chain joins TRBV12-5 and TRBJ1-5; D unclear. From germline, CDR1 is LGHNT and CDR2 FRNRAP. CDR3 length: 16 residues. V was trimmed by 0 bases and J by 2 bases, leaving 11 bases between them. The CDR3 region is CASGLVSGQGNQPQHF. The CDR3 nucleotides read TGTGCTAGTGGTTTGGTTTCCGGGCAGGGCAATCAGCCCCAGCATTTT.

In its sample, this clonotype was seen many times. This chain links TRBV5-5 with TRBJ1-2; D may be TRBD1 (5 bases). V shed 4 bases and J shed 0 bases, with 19 bases lying between them. The CDR3 runs to 17 residues. From germline, CDR1 is SGHKS and CDR2 YYEKEE (reference sequence). As DNA, the CDR3 is TGTGCCAGCAGCCACGGACCCGATGGGGCGGCTAACTATGGCTACACCTTC. Translation gives CASSHGPDGAANYGYTF.

This clonotype appeared many times. The junction shows a germline mismatch at one end, possibly a read error. V usage is TRBV5-1 and J usage is TRBJ1-1, with D tentatively TRBD1 (6 bases). CDR1 is SGHRS and CDR2 is YFSETQ in the germline V gene. The CDR3 is made up of 15 amino acids. The CDR3 region has the DNA TGCGCCAGCACCTTGAGGACAGACATGAACACTGAAGCTTTCTTT. This translates into CASTLRTDMNTEAFF.

The chain carries TRBV19 and TRBJ1-1; TRBD1 aligns across 7 bases. The length of the CDR3 is 14 residues. V lost 3 bases and J lost 1; bases outside the gene matches: 2. Per germline, CDR1 LNHDA and CDR2 SQIVND (reference sequence). The CDR3 is CASSMWTGNTEAFF. The CDR3 coding sequence is TGTGCCAGTAGTATGTGGACAGGGAACACTGAAGCTTTCTTT.

This clonotype was observed many times. The chain employs TRBV20-1 and TRBJ2-5; 8 nucleotides match TRBD2. The CDR3 has 16 amino acids. CDR1 and CDR2 from the germline V gene are DFQATT and SNEGSKA (reference sequence). V lost 5 bases and J lost 1; bases outside the gene matches: 12. CDR3: CSAFEIAGRFQETQYF. The CDR3, as DNA: TGCAGTGCTTTTGAAATAGCGGGGAGATTCCAAGAGACCCAGTACTTC.

The CDR3 DNA is TGTGCCAGCAGCGCACAGGGGCTACCGCAAGAGACCCAGTACTTC. Its protein is CASSAQGLPQETQYF. The chain links TRBV6-4 to TRBJ2-5; 7 bases map to TRBD1. Unmatched junction bases numbered 9, after V lost 6 bases and J lost 2 bases. The germline CDR1 and CDR2 sequences are MRHNA and SNTAGT. The CDR3 length is 15 residues.

The chain joins TRBV28 to TRBJ1-6; no definite D call. Germline lookup yields CDR1 MDHEN and CDR2 SYDVKM. The V end was cut by 1 base, the J end by 7 bases, with 5 bases between. The CDR3 has 13 residues. The CDR3, as DNA: TGTGCCAGCAGTTTATCGGAGAATTCACCCCTCCACTTT. Protein sequence: CASSLSENSPLHF.

In its sample, this clonotype was seen a few times. The chain links TRBV6-5 to TRBJ2-2, with D maybe TRBD1 (5 bases). This CDR3 comprises 15 residues. Per the germline V gene, CDR1 is MNHEY and CDR2 is SVGAGI. Trimming shortened V by 0 bases and J by 5 bases, and 10 bases separated the two germline ends. The CDR3 loop is CASSYSARVTGELFF. The CDR3, as DNA: TGTGCCAGCAGTTACTCGGCCAGGGTTACCGGGGAGCTGTTTTTT.

This clonotype was observed a handful of times. The chain links TRBV6-1 to TRBJ2-3; D perhaps matches TRBD1 (6 bases). The V gene's germline CDR1 is MNHNS and CDR2 SASEGT. The CDR3 consists of 15 residues. Trimming removed 6 bases at V and 6 bases at J, with 19 bases between. The CDR3 protein is CASSLGTHQIDTQYF. CDR3 nucleotides: TGTGCCAGCAGCTTGGGGACACACCAGATTGATACGCAGTATTTT.

At least ten counts were recorded for this clonotype. This rearrangement joins TRBV12-3 or TRBV12-4 to TRBJ2-5, with D tentatively TRBD2 (5 bases). CDR3 length: 14 amino acids. With 3 bases removed from V and 2 bases from J, the gap between germline ends came to 10 bases. CDR3 loop: CASSFVGVQETQYF. The CDR3 coding sequence is TGTGCCAGCAGTTTTGTGGGAGTACAAGAGACCCAGTACTTC.

The table lists this clonotype with a count of one. V usage is TRBV6-1 and J usage is TRBJ1-4; 9 bases agree with TRBD1. J gave up 0 bases and V 6 bases, and 14 bases lay outside the gene matches. The CDR3 runs 19 residues. Germline V gives CDR1 MNHNS, CDR2 SASEGT. The CDR3 nucleotides read TGTGCCAGCAGAGAGGGACAGGGAGCGTATTCTGCAACTAATGAAAAACTGTTTTTT. Amino acids: CASREGQGAYSATNEKLFF.

This clonotype appeared many times. This chain connects TRBV2 to TRBJ2-1, with 9 nucleotides matching TRBD2. This CDR3 comprises 15 residues. Trimming took 7 bases from V and 5 from J; bases not matched to a gene: 9. Germline CDR1 SNHLY, CDR2 FYNNEI. The CDR3 region has the DNA TGTGCCAGCACCGGGGGGCTAGCGGGGCACAATGAGCAGTTCTTC. It translates to CASTGGLAGHNEQFF.

The J gene is TRBJ2-7, the V gene TRBV7-9; D is unresolved. Germline V gene data show CDR1 as SEHNR and CDR2 as FQNEAQ (reference sequence). V was shortened by 5 bases and J by 6 bases, with 8 bases between the two germline ends. The length of the CDR3 is 11 residues. CDR3 sequence: CASSDPPEQYF. The CDR3 DNA sequence: TGTGCCAGCAGCGACCCCCCCGAGCAGTACTTC.

Only a few counts were recorded for this clonotype. The final CDR3 position lacks the conserved phenylalanine or tryptophan, pointing to a likely read error. V and J are TRBV12-5 and TRBJ2-1; D might be TRBD2 (5 bases). Germline V gene lookup returns CDR1 LGHNT and CDR2 FRNRAP. The CDR3 sequence is 12 residues long. V gave up 6 bases and J gave up 7 bases, with 10 bases separating them. DNA of the CDR3: TGTGCTAGTGGCCCCCCGGGGAATGAGCAGTTCTCC. Translation gives CASGPPGNEQFS.

This clonotype was counted only a few times. The J gene is TRBJ2-5, the V gene TRBV12-3 or TRBV12-4; D is ambiguous. Trimming pared 0 bases from V and 4 bases from J, leaving 15 bases between. The CDR3 spans 16 residues. CDR3 sequence: CASSLAGDDPSETQYF. The DNA for the CDR3 is TGTGCCAGCAGTTTAGCGGGTGATGACCCTTCAGAGACCCAGTACTTC.

This clonotype appeared a few times. The V call is TRBV3-1, the J call TRBJ1-2, with unresolved D. In germline, CDR1 is LGHDT, CDR2 YNNKEL (reference sequence). The CDR3 consists of 15 residues. The V end lost 2 bases, the J end lost 8 bases, and 18 bases lay between the germline ends. CDR3 bases: TGTGCCAGCAGCCAAAGGGCCGACTCGGTGGCCGGCTACACCTTC. It specifies CASSQRADSVAGYTF.

This clonotype was seen at least ten times. The V and J genes are TRBV12-3 or TRBV12-4 and TRBJ2-5, with D uncertain. V was trimmed by 8 bases and J by 1 base, leaving 14 bases between them. CDR3 size: 14 residues. Written as DNA, the CDR3 is TGTGCCAGCGGATCCGAGGCCTCCCAAGAGACCCAGTACTTC. This sequence encodes CASGSEASQETQYF.

This clonotype was recorded a few times. The chain links TRBV3-1 to TRBJ1-3, with D perhaps TRBD1 (6 bases). Trimming stripped 0 bases from V and 4 bases from J, with 10 bases between. The germline gives CDR1 LGHDT, CDR2 YNNKEL (reference sequence). The CDR3 is 15 amino acids. The CDR3 loop is CASSQDRTAGNTIYF. The CDR3 bases are TGTGCCAGCAGCCAAGATAGGACAGCAGGAAACACCATATATTTT.

This clonotype was found a few times. This chain connects TRBV6-1 to TRBJ1-4; the match to TRBD1 covers 7 bases. Germline V CDR1 and CDR2: MNHNS, SASEGT. This CDR3 is 13 amino acids long. The CDR3 sequence is CVAQQGVNEKLFF. In DNA form, the CDR3 reads TGTGTTGCGCAGCAGGGGGTAAATGAAAAACTGTTTTTT.